The 17 T cell receptor beta chains given below trace back to one sample, sequenced in a study of T cells in Graves' hyperthyroidism and ophthalmopathy (dated by TCRdb to between 2017 and 2020). Library preparation was by multiplex PCR. The sequencing machine was an Illumina HiSeq 2000. Amplification of TCR beta CDR3 regions was carried out from RNA transcripts. The TCR CDR3 was subjected to a first round of RT-PCR using the HTBI primer set and the Qiagen OneStep RT-PCR kit. The public reads were quality trimmed at Q25 with fastp and then assembled into clones with MiXCR by TCRdb, keeping productive beta chains. CDR3 protein sequences are deduplicated, and each keeps its most common genes and DNA. Within this sample are 800,000 or so distinct CDR3 sequences, with over 35% of them counted one time only. The ten largest clones take up 7.5% to 9.5% of the sample. Sequenced sample: blood. All receptors come from a man between 18 and 29 years old with Graves' hyperthyroidism.

This chain links TRBV7-2 with TRBJ2-7, with TRBD2 matching over 12 bases. Trimming at V came to 5 bases and at J to 2 bases, leaving 7 bases not matched to a gene. From germline, CDR1 is SGHTA and CDR2 FQGNSA. The CDR3 extends over 16 amino acids. The CDR3 region has the DNA TGTGCCAGCAGCCCACGACTAGCGGGAGCCACCTACGAGCAGTACTTC. Protein sequence: CASSPRLAGATYEQYF.

This clonotype was counted at least ten times. J is TRBJ2-7 and V is TRBV24-1, with 8 bases identical to TRBD1. The CDR3 has 15 amino acids. The V gene's germline CDR1 is KGHDR and CDR2 SFDVKD. Trimming cost V 4 bases and J 5 bases; bases outside gene matches: 9. The CDR3 DNA sequence: TGTGCCACCAGTGAAACCGAGACAGGGGTGAACGAGCAGTACTTC. Protein sequence: CATSETETGVNEQYF.

This clonotype was seen a few times. The rearrangement uses TRBV9 and TRBJ1-1; D not resolved. V lost 4 bases, J lost 7 bases, and 8 bases lay in between. The CDR3 contains 11 residues. Germline V lookup: CDR1 SGDLS, CDR2 YYNGEE. The CDR3, as DNA: TGTGCCAGCAGCCCCGTGGGTGAAGCTTTCTTT. Amino acids: CASSPVGEAFF. The entire variable domain, with the rest obtained from reference TRBV9 and TRBJ1-1, is as follows: DSGVTQTPKHLITATGQRVTLRCSPRSGDLSVYWYQQSLDQGLQFLIQYYNGEERAKGNILERFSAQQFPDLHSELNLSSLELGDSALYFCASSPVGEAFFGQGTRLTVV.

The chain recombines TRBV12-3 or TRBV12-4 with TRBJ2-7; perhaps TRBD1 as D (7 bases). The CDR3 has 14 residues. Trimming removed 5 bases at V and 4 bases at J, with 15 bases between. CDR3 in amino acids: CASSDREEAYEQYF. The DNA of the CDR3 is TGTGCCAGCAGTGACAGGGAGGAAGCGTACGAGCAGTACTTC.

The J gene is TRBJ1-6, the V gene TRBV3-1; D may be TRBD1 (6 bases). This CDR3 is built from 15 residues. Germline CDR1 and CDR2: LGHDT and YNNKEL (reference sequence). V was pared by 2 bases and J by 7 bases, with 12 bases between. The CDR3 nucleotides are TGTGCCAGCAGCCAATGGCGGGGGGCAAATTCACCCCTCCACTTT. It is translated as CASSQWRGANSPLHF.

This clonotype was recorded a few times. One end of the junction is discordant with germline, which a read error may explain. This sequence joins TRBV7-9 and TRBJ2-7, with TRBD2 matching 11 bases. CDR1 SEHNR and CDR2 FQNEAQ come from the germline V gene (reference sequence). There are 17 residues in the CDR3. CDR3 region: CASSQELAGELIYEQYF. In DNA, the CDR3 is TGCGCCAGCAGCCAAGAACTAGCGGGAGAATTAATTTACGAGCAGTACTTC.

The chain recombines TRBV5-1 with TRBJ2-5; no reliable D call. The CDR3 length is 13 residues. V lost 1 base and J 5 bases, leaving 9 bases between the germline ends. Per the germline V gene, CDR1 is SGHRS and CDR2 is YFSETQ. The chain's CDR3 is CASSLLPKETQYF. CDR3 coding DNA: TGCGCCAGCAGCTTGCTCCCTAAGGAGACCCAGTACTTC.

The sample holds a few counts of this clonotype. In DNA form, the CDR3 reads TGTGCCAGCAGTTCTGGCAGGGGGCTATTTGAAGCTTTCTTT. Amino acid sequence: CASSSGRGLFEAFF. The J gene is TRBJ1-1, the V gene TRBV12-3 or TRBV12-4; the match to TRBD1 covers 8 bases. With V trimmed by 4 bases and J by 7 bases, 8 bases remained unmatched. The CDR3 consists of 14 residues.

Many counts were recorded for this clonotype. In DNA, the CDR3 is TGCAGCGTCCTTACCCCCGACAGGGGGCGTGGGGCCAACGTCCTGACTTTC. Translation: CSVLTPDRGRGANVLTF. This sequence joins TRBV29-1 and TRBJ2-6, with 10 bases fitting TRBD1. The CDR3 loop spans 17 amino acids. Germline V gives CDR1 SQVTM, CDR2 ANQGSEA. V was clipped by 6 bases and J by 3 bases; unmatched bases: 11.

This clonotype was seen at least ten times. The rearrangement joins TRBV19 to TRBJ1-5, with D tentatively TRBD1 (5 bases). From germline, CDR1 is LNHDA and CDR2 SQIVND (reference sequence). V gave up 7 bases and J gave up 4 bases, with 8 bases separating them. CDR3 size: 12 residues. This chain's CDR3 is CASKEGNQPQHF. The CDR3 DNA reads as TGTGCCAGTAAAGAGGGGAATCAGCCCCAGCATTTT.

This clonotype occurred many times. The rearrangement uses TRBV7-9 and TRBJ1-1; TRBD1 agrees at 7 bases. From germline, CDR1 is SEHNR and CDR2 FQNEAQ (reference sequence). V was pared by 6 bases and J by 7 bases, with 5 bases of the junction left unmatched. There are 12 residues in the CDR3. The CDR3 nucleotides read TGTGCCAGCAGTCGGGACAGCTTTGAAGCTTTCTTT. Residues: CASSRDSFEAFF.

There are a few counts of this clonotype. V is TRBV2 and J is TRBJ2-7, with D perhaps matching TRBD1 (6 bases). This CDR3 has 13 amino acids. Germline V gene sequence: CDR1 SNHLY, CDR2 FYNNEI. V was clipped by 1 base and J by 5 bases, with 9 bases between them. This CDR3 is CASSEDTGNEQYF. The CDR3 DNA sequence: TGTGCCAGCAGTGAAGACACAGGGAACGAGCAGTACTTC. Using reference TRBV2 and TRBJ2-7 for the parts outside the CDR3, the full variable domain is EPEVTQTPSHQVTQMGQEVILRCVPISNHLYFYWYRQILGQKVEFLVSFYNNEISEKSEIFDDQFSVERPDGSNFTLKIRSTKLEDSAMYFCASSEDTGNEQYFGPGTRLTVT.

This clonotype was detected only a few times. J is TRBJ1-2 and V is TRBV29-1; D gene unclear. V lost 1 base to trimming and J lost 0 bases, with 9 bases between them. Looked up from germline, CDR1 is SQVTM and CDR2 is ANQGSEA. This CDR3 region has 14 residues. The CDR3 here is CSVEASSSNYGYTF. CDR3 DNA sequence: TGCAGCGTTGAAGCCTCCAGTTCTAACTATGGCTACACCTTC.

There are a few counts of this clonotype. The chain employs TRBV6-1 and TRBJ1-1; D not certain. Germline CDR1 is MNHNS and CDR2 is SASEGT. The ends were cut back, 6 bases at V and 1 base at J, with 12 bases in the middle. This CDR3 contains 14 residues. CDR3 amino acids: CASRKGRTNTEAFF. The CDR3 bases are TGTGCCAGCAGGAAGGGAAGGACGAACACTGAAGCTTTCTTT.

This clonotype has only a few counts. The rearrangement links TRBV6-5 to TRBJ2-7, with TRBD2 matching over 9 bases. The germline V gene has CDR1 MNHEY and CDR2 SVGAGI. There are 17 residues in the CDR3. The J segment lost 2 bases and the V segment lost 4 bases, leaving 12 bases of the junction unmatched. This CDR3 reads CASSSRATSGDPYEQYF. The CDR3 DNA is TGTGCCAGCAGTTCGAGGGCGACTAGCGGCGACCCCTACGAGCAGTACTTC.

Many counts were recorded for this clonotype. The chain links TRBV20-1 to TRBJ1-1; D is undetermined. CDR3 size: 13 residues. Germline loops: CDR1 DFQATT, CDR2 SNEGSKA (reference sequence). V lost 6 bases, J lost 5 bases, and 16 bases lay in between. CDR3 in DNA: TGCAGTGCCATCCCGGGCCCTGGGACTGAAGCTTTCTTT. Its protein is CSAIPGPGTEAFF.

This chain uses TRBV12-3 or TRBV12-4 with TRBJ2-7; D is unclear. The CDR3 contains 14 residues. Deletions cut 1 base from V and 3 bases from J, with 10 bases between. This CDR3 reads CASSLVRNDYEQYF. CDR3 nucleotide sequence: TGTGCCAGCAGTTTAGTCCGAAACGACTACGAGCAGTACTTC.